This is a list of T cell receptor beta chains from one sample in a study of T cell responses to AZD1222 COVID-19 vaccine. Sequencing used immunoSEQ multiplex PCR; TCRdb keeps in-frame clones, though not all of them. Here the sample spans about 110,000 clones, approximately 92% being singletons. The sample was peripheral blood, taken 28 days after the second AZD1222 dose. The source is an adult who received the AZD1222 COVID-19 vaccine. The CDR3 runs from the conserved cysteine through the conserved F or W. The order of the fields is J gene, D gene, V gene, clone size, CDR3 protein, CDR3 DNA. A D gene is named only where the DNA matches it firmly. Some rows have no size entry. The others give once, few or many, or a class for an expanded clone.

TRBJ1-1,-,TRBV27,once,CASITGQRSEAFF,TGTGCCAGCATCACGGGACAAAGGTCTGAAGCTTTCTTT
TRBJ2-2,-,TRBV4-1,-,CASSYLGGRTGELFF,TGCGCCAGCAGCTACCTCGGGGGGCGGACCGGGGAGCTGTTTTTT
TRBJ1-6,TRBD1,TRBV5-1,-,CASSTWTGGSNSPLHF,TGCGCCAGCAGCACCTGGACAGGGGGAAGTAATTCACCCCTCCACTTT
TRBJ1-5,TRBD1,TRBV2,-,CASSGTGGYQPQHF,TGTGCCAGCAGTGGGACAGGAGGATATCAGCCCCAGCATTTT
TRBJ2-7,TRBD2,TRBV7-2,-,CASRRLAGASYEQYF,TGTGCCAGCAGACGACTAGCGGGTGCTTCCTACGAGCAGTACTTC
TRBJ2-1,-,TRBV7-9,few,CASSLGGGGFYNEQFF,TGTGCCAGCAGCTTAGGAGGAGGGGGCTTCTACAATGAGCAGTTCTTC
TRBJ1-1,-,TRBV7-9,-,CASSVGRGTEAFF,TGTGCCAGCAGCGTAGGCCGGGGAACTGAAGCTTTCTTT
TRBJ1-5,TRBD1,TRBV6-6,-,CASTKRGQGSNQLQHF,TGTGCCAGCACTAAACGGGGACAGGGGAGCAATCAGCTCCAGCATTTT
TRBJ2-3,-,TRBV20-1,-,CSARFSDTQYF,TGCAGTGCTAGATTTTCAGATACGCAGTATTTT
TRBJ1-2,-,TRBV28,-,CASKKLNYGYTF,TGTGCCAGCAAAAAACTGAACTATGGCTACACCTTC
TRBJ1-1,-,TRBV28,-,CASSSVNTEAFF,TGTGCCAGCAGTTCCGTGAACACTGAAGCTTTCTTT
TRBJ2-7,-,TRBV11-2,-,CASSFSWGAGAEQYF,TGTGCCAGCAGCTTTTCGTGGGGCGCAGGGGCCGAGCAGTACTTC
TRBJ1-4,-,TRBV5-5,-,CASSLKGVVEKLFF,TGTGCCAGCAGCTTGAAGGGGGTAGTTGAAAAACTGTTTTTT
TRBJ1-6,TRBD1,TRBV7-2,-,CASSLAGQGASPLHF,TGTGCCAGCAGCTTAGCGGGACAGGGGGCTTCACCCCTCCACTTT
TRBJ2-2,-,TRBV20-1,-,CSARHGGELFF,TGCAGTGCGAGACACGGCGGGGAGCTGTTTTTT
TRBJ1-2,-,TRBV27,-,CASSLNWASGGYTF,TGTGCCAGCAGTTTAAATTGGGCCTCGGGTGGCTACACCTTC
TRBJ2-2,-,TRBV6-5,few,CASSTLYGELFF,TGTGCCAGCAGTACATTGTACGGGGAGCTGTTTTTT
TRBJ1-2,-,TRBV5-1,-,CASSLVTGNYGYTF,TGCGCCAGCAGCTTAGTCACCGGGAACTATGGCTACACCTTC
TRBJ2-2,-,TRBV6-5,-,CASHPPGPLNGELFF,TGTGCCAGCCACCCACCGGGACCTTTGAACGGGGAGCTGTTTTTT
TRBJ1-6,-,TRBV12-5,-,CASAPRRVSSYNSPLHF,TGTGCTAGTGCCCCAAGGAGGGTGAGCTCCTATAATTCACCCCTCCACTTT
TRBJ1-5,TRBD1,TRBV28,-,CASRLTGGVNQPQHF,TGTGCCAGCAGACTGACAGGGGGGGTTAATCAGCCCCAGCATTTT
TRBJ2-7,TRBD2,TRBV28,-,CASSPWTSGSLDTLAAEQYF,TGTGCCAGCAGTCCCTGGACTAGCGGAAGTCTCGATACCTTGGCTGCAGAGCAGTACTTC
TRBJ2-3,TRBD2,TRBV6-4,medium-sized,CASSERGGTDTQYF,TGTGCCAGCAGTGAGCGGGGGGGCACAGATACGCAGTATTTT
TRBJ2-3,-,TRBV7-9,-,CASSLRRQGADTQYF,TGTGCCAGCAGCTTACGTCGGCAGGGAGCAGATACGCAGTATTTT
TRBJ1-1,-,TRBV7-8,few,CASSQIPGGGTEAFF,TGTGCCAGCAGCCAAATCCCCGGAGGGGGCACTGAAGCTTTCTTT
TRBJ1-5,-,TRBV6-2/TRBV6-3,-,CASSYLGGEGGQPQHF,TGTGCCAGCAGTTACTTGGGGGGAGAAGGGGGTCAGCCCCAGCATTTT
TRBJ1-5,-,TRBV10-3,-,CAISPSGGSQPQHF,TGTGCCATCAGTCCCAGCGGGGGGTCTCAGCCCCAGCATTTT
TRBJ1-1,-,TRBV12-3/TRBV12-4,-,CASIARRNTEAFF,TGTGCCAGCATTGCTAGACGGAACACTGAAGCTTTCTTT
TRBJ1-2,TRBD1,TRBV2,-,CASSPDRGNYGYTF,TGTGCCAGCAGTCCGGACAGGGGTAACTATGGCTACACCTTC
TRBJ2-2,-,TRBV2,-,CASSGRLEAGELFF,TGTGCCAGCAGTGGGAGACTAGAAGCCGGGGAGCTGTTTTTT
TRBJ1-1,-,TRBV7-9,-,CASKRDTEAFF,TGTGCCAGCAAGCGCGACACTGAAGCTTTCTTT
TRBJ2-7,TRBD2,TRBV7-2,-,CASSSPTPGLAGRQYF,TGTGCCAGCAGCTCCCCCACCCCCGGACTAGCGGGAAGGCAGTACTTC
TRBJ1-2,-,TRBV5-4,-,CASSQDQGRYGYTF,TGTGCCAGCAGCCAAGACCAGGGGAGGTATGGCTACACCTTC
TRBJ2-1,TRBD2,TRBV15,-,CATSRGTSGSKNEQFF,TGTGCCACCAGCAGAGGTACTAGCGGGAGTAAGAATGAGCAGTTCTTC
TRBJ2-5,-,TRBV2,-,CASSEDMGRETQYF,TGTGCCAGCAGTGAAGACATGGGCCGGGAGACCCAGTACTTC
TRBJ1-2,-,TRBV5-8,-,CASSITPSYTF,TGTGCCAGCAGCATCACGCCGTCTTACACCTTC
TRBJ2-2,-,TRBV6-5,-,CASSYGRGEAGELFF,TGTGCCAGCAGTTACGGACGTGGGGAGGCCGGGGAGCTGTTTTTT
TRBJ1-2,-,TRBV5-4,few,CASSSGQTVYGYTF,TGTGCCAGCAGCTCCGGACAGACCGTCTATGGCTACACCTTC
TRBJ2-5,-,TRBV5-4,-,CASSLDRVETQYF,TGTGCCAGCAGCTTGGACAGGGTAGAGACCCAGTACTTC
TRBJ1-2,-,TRBV2,once,CASTRGWVSNYGYTF,TGTGCCAGCACCCGGGGTTGGGTTTCTAACTATGGCTACACCTTC
TRBJ1-2,-,TRBV19,-,CASSIRSAGNYGYTF,TGTGCCAGTAGTATTAGATCGGCGGGTAACTATGGCTACACCTTC
TRBJ2-2,-,TRBV27,few,CASSFGWGRLFF,TGTGCCAGCAGTTTCGGGTGGGGGCGGCTGTTTTTT
TRBJ1-6,TRBD1,TRBV19,-,CASSMRSGQGYNSPLHF,TGTGCCAGTAGTATGCGTTCGGGACAGGGGTATAATTCACCCCTCCACTTT
TRBJ2-7,TRBD1,TRBV19,-,CASGTGQSSYEQYF,TGTGCCAGTGGAACGGGACAGAGCTCCTACGAGCAGTACTTC
TRBJ1-1,-,TRBV27,-,CASRKGGGLLNTEAFF,TGTGCCAGCAGAAAAGGGGGAGGGTTATTGAACACTGAAGCTTTCTTT
TRBJ1-3,-,TRBV6-5,-,CASRKGGDTIYF,TGTGCCAGCAGGAAGGGTGGGGACACCATATATTTT
TRBJ1-2,TRBD1,TRBV24-1,-,CATSDPTKTGNYGYTF,TGTGCCACCAGTGATCCGACTAAGACAGGGAACTATGGCTACACCTTC
TRBJ1-5,-,TRBV5-4,-,CASSLDGDQPQHF,TGTGCCAGCAGCTTGGACGGTGATCAACCCCAGCATTTT
TRBJ2-3,-,TRBV10-2,-,CASTGGLTDTQYF,TGCGCCAGCACGGGCGGACTCACAGATACGCAGTATTTT
TRBJ2-7,TRBD1,TRBV6-5,-,CASSYPGQGEEQYF,TGTGCCAGCAGTTACCCCGGACAGGGGGAAGAGCAGTACTTC
TRBJ2-5,-,TRBV11-1,-,CASKSGETQYF,TGTGCCAGCAAGTCAGGGGAGACCCAGTACTTC
TRBJ1-2,-,TRBV29-1,-,CSVEDEVAALNYGYTF,TGCAGCGTTGAAGATGAAGTTGCGGCCTTGAACTATGGCTACACCTTC
TRBJ2-6,-,TRBV10-1,-,CASSRKSGANVLTF,TGCGCCAGCAGCAGGAAATCTGGGGCCAACGTCCTGACTTTC
TRBJ1-5,TRBD1,TRBV6-1,few,CASSEPGTASPQHF,TGTGCCAGCAGTGAACCCGGGACAGCCTCGCCCCAGCATTTT
TRBJ1-1,-,TRBV4-1,-,CASSQQGHPNTEAFF,TGCGCCAGCAGCCAACAGGGACACCCGAACACTGAAGCTTTCTTT
TRBJ2-1,-,TRBV19,-,CARAGNGHEQFF,TGTGCCAGGGCGGGTAATGGGCATGAGCAGTTCTTC